These T cell receptor beta chains were read from a single sample in a study of shared clonotypes between healthy human individuals. The table came from immunoSEQ multiplex PCR; TCRdb's copy has only in-frame clones and leaves some out. The top ten clones hold about 0.06% of a sample with about 600,000 clones, about 97% of them seen once. The sequenced material came from naive CD4+ T cells sorted from blood. These receptor sequences come from a woman aged 25 to 39 in good health. Each CDR3 is given with its conserved first and last residue. Fields, in order: J gene, D gene, clone size, V gene, CDR3 protein, CDR3 DNA. A D gene is named only where the DNA matches it firmly. Size values are once, few and many counts, or a class for expanded clones, and some rows have none.

TRBJ2-3 TRBD1 . TRBV10-3 CAISEWDSLTDTQYF TGTGCCATCAGTGAGTGGGACAGTCTCACAGATACGCAGTATTTT
TRBJ2-7 . . TRBV5-4 CASSLVQGTDEQYF TGTGCCAGCAGCTTGGTGCAGGGTACAGACGAGCAGTACTTC
TRBJ2-1 . . TRBV5-1 CASSPGQLSYNEQFF TGCGCCAGCAGCCCAGGACAGCTATCCTACAATGAGCAGTTCTTC
TRBJ2-7 . few TRBV30 CAWSRRVYEQYF TGTGCCTGGAGTCGGCGGGTCTACGAGCAGTACTTC
TRBJ2-7 . once TRBV5-1 CASSLVRFNAYEQYF TGCGCCAGCAGCTTGGTCAGGTTTAACGCCTACGAGCAGTACTTC
TRBJ1-1 TRBD1 . TRBV28 CASRTTTGEAFF TGTGCCAGCCGGACCACGACAGGGGAAGCTTTCTTT
TRBJ1-2 . . TRBV7-9 CASSLIDLSNYGYTF TGTGCCAGCAGCTTAATCGACCTTTCTAACTATGGCTACACCTTC
TRBJ2-3 TRBD1 . TRBV29-1 CSVELGNRGRTDTQYF TGCAGCGTTGAATTAGGTAACAGGGGGAGGACAGATACGCAGTATTTT
TRBJ2-7 TRBD1 . TRBV11-3 CASSLGYRGEQYF TGTGCCAGCAGCTTAGGGTACAGGGGCGAGCAGTACTTC
TRBJ2-3 . . TRBV5-1 CASSPLVQLGSTDTQYF TGCGCCAGCAGCCCGCTTGTCCAGCTTGGGAGCACAGATACGCAGTATTTT
TRBJ2-3 . . TRBV5-1 CASSVPGHSSTDTQYF TGCGCCAGCAGCGTTCCGGGACACTCATCCACAGATACGCAGTATTTT
TRBJ2-5 . . TRBV11-2 CASSGGGLETQYF TGTGCCAGCAGCGGAGGGGGTTTAGAGACCCAGTACTTC
TRBJ2-4 TRBD2 . TRBV5-1 CASSSGLAGGGNIQYF TGCGCCAGCAGCTCTGGACTAGCGGGGGGCGGGAACATTCAGTACTTC
TRBJ1-2 . . TRBV6-1 CASSGALKNYGYTF TGTGCCAGCAGTGGGGCCCTGAAAAATTATGGCTACACCTTC
TRBJ1-5 . . TRBV5-5 CASSLGFGLNQPQHF TGTGCCAGCAGCTTGGGGTTTGGACTGAATCAGCCCCAGCATTTT
TRBJ2-1 TRBD2 . TRBV7-2 CASREGGASSYNEQFF TGTGCCAGCAGAGAGGGAGGGGCAAGCTCCTACAATGAGCAGTTCTTC
TRBJ2-7 . . TRBV10-1 CASSSRPGGEQYF TGCGCCAGCAGCTCCCGACCCGGGGGCGAGCAGTACTTC
TRBJ2-3 . once TRBV30 CAWSVGRLKEDTQYF TGTGCCTGGAGTGTCGGGCGCCTGAAGGAAGATACGCAGTATTTT